This TCR beta chain was recovered during a study of CD8 T cells in Susac syndrome. Random-hexamer reverse transcription was applied to roughly 0.5 to 1 ug RNA. By means of immunoSEQ multiplex PCR, TCR beta CDR3 spanning 54 Vbeta and 13 Jbeta underwent amplification. MiXCR was run by TCRdb on the immunoSEQ multiplex PCR reads, yielding one entry per CDR3 protein. The sample consists of 400,000 or so distinct CDR3 sequences, around 85% of them appearing once. From blood CD8+ and CD4+ T cells, the TCR beta chain was sequenced. This CDR3 has 14 amino acids. Germline CDR1 MNHEY, CDR2 SVGAGI. V gave up 5 bases and J gave up 9 bases; unmatched junction bases: 10.

Input material: CD8+ T cells from PBMCs. The clonotype originates from a human donor with multiple sclerosis. V and J are TRBV6-5 and TRBJ1-5; 7 nucleotides line up with TRBD1. This CDR3 reads CASSRDRVNGPQHF. CDR3 coding DNA: TGTGCCAGCAGTCGCGACAGGGTCAACGGGCCCCAGCATTTT.